Listed here are 25 T cell receptor beta chains from one sample, sequenced in a study of blood T cell repertoires in COVID-19. TCRdb's copy holds only in-frame clones and misses some; the assay was immunoSEQ multiplex PCR. The sample lists 270,000 or so clones, 75% to 90% occurring once. The source material was peripheral blood. The origin of the receptors is a woman in her forties who had recovered from COVID-19.

V and J are TRBV14 and TRBJ2-1; D gene unclear. V was trimmed by 5 bases and J by 6 bases, leaving 8 bases between them. The germline CDR1 and CDR2 sequences are SGHDN and FVKESK. The CDR3 runs to 12 residues. The CDR3 DNA is TGTGCCAGCAGCTTCTTGCGCAATGAGCAGTTCTTC. This sequence encodes CASSFLRNEQFF. The full variable domain, completed using reference TRBV14 and TRBJ2-1, is EAGVTQFPSHSVIEKGQTVTLRCDPISGHDNLYWYRRVMGKEIKFLLHFVKESKQDESGMPNNRFLAERTGGTYSTLKVQPAELEDSGVYFCASSFLRNEQFFGPGTRLTVL.

The chain recombines TRBV5-5 with TRBJ2-7; 8 bases line up with TRBD1. With 1 base clipped from V and 4 bases from J, the junction kept 10 bases outside the gene matches. The CDR3 is made up of 16 amino acids. CDR1 SGHKS and CDR2 YYEKEE come from the germline V gene (reference sequence). This CDR3 reads CASSLSPRDRGYEQYF. As DNA, the CDR3 is TGTGCCAGCAGCTTGTCCCCAAGAGACAGGGGATACGAGCAGTACTTC.

This clone was observed a handful of times. The chain carries TRBV29-1 and TRBJ2-4; 7 bases are a match to TRBD2. With V trimmed by 5 bases and J by 9 bases, 10 bases remained unmatched. The CDR3 covers 13 residues. Germline CDR1 reads SQVTM; CDR2 reads ANQGSEA. CDR3 sequence (DNA): TGCAGCGTTCTTCAGACTAGCCCGGGCATTCAGTACTTC. Protein product: CSVLQTSPGIQYF.

The CDR3 nucleotides read TGTGCCAGCAGCCACCTCGGACTAGCGGGAGGCAATGAGCAGTTCTTC. Amino acid sequence: CASSHLGLAGGNEQFF. The chain couples TRBV3-1 (or the pseudogene TRBV3-2) to TRBJ2-1; 14 bases are shared with TRBD2. V shed 3 bases and J 6 bases; nucleotides not matched to a gene: 4. In germline, CDR1 is LGHDT, CDR2 YNNKEL (reference sequence). There are 16 residues in the CDR3.

V is TRBV7-2 and J is TRBJ2-1, with 14 positions matching TRBD2. Germline V gene data show CDR1 as SGHTA and CDR2 as FQGNSA. CDR3 length equals 15 residues. Unmatched junction bases numbered 4, after V lost 5 bases and J lost 7 bases. This CDR3 is CASSLGLAGVNEQFF. The CDR3 DNA reads TGTGCCAGCAGCCTGGGACTAGCGGGAGTGAATGAGCAGTTCTTC.

This clone has just one count. The chain has TRBV30 and TRBJ1-4; tentatively, D is TRBD1 (6 bases). This CDR3 is built from 12 residues. Germline V gene lookup returns CDR1 GTSNPN and CDR2 SVGIG (reference sequence). V dropped 7 bases and J dropped 7 bases, with 13 bases sitting between them. The CDR3 DNA sequence: TGTGCCTTAGACAGGTTCAGTGAAAAACTGTTTTTT. Translation: CALDRFSEKLFF. Together with reference TRBV30 and TRBJ1-4, the CDR3 gives the full variable domain: SQTIHQWPATLVQPVGSPLSLECTVEGTSNPNLYWYRQAAGRGLQLLFYSVGIGQISSEVPQNLSASRPQDRQFILSSKKLLLSDSGFYLCALDRFSEKLFFGSGTQLSVL.

The V call is TRBV9, the J call TRBJ2-1; 12 bases match TRBD2. V was clipped by 3 bases and J by 9 bases; unmatched bases: 16. This CDR3 comprises 18 residues. The germline gives CDR1 SGDLS, CDR2 YYNGEE. This CDR3 reads CASSAKVGLAGRGGEQFF. CDR3 coding DNA: TGTGCCAGCAGCGCAAAAGTCGGACTAGCGGGAAGGGGCGGTGAGCAGTTCTTC. Combining the CDR3 with reference TRBV9 and TRBJ2-1 gives the whole variable domain DSGVTQTPKHLITATGQRVTLRCSPRSGDLSVYWYQQSLDQGLQFLIQYYNGEERAKGNILERFSAQQFPDLHSELNLSSLELGDSALYFCASSAKVGLAGRGGEQFFGPGTRLTVL.

J is TRBJ2-1 and V is TRBV19; the match to TRBD2 covers 15 bases. CDR3 length equals 14 residues. V lost 9 bases and J lost 9; bases outside the gene matches: 6. Germline V gives CDR1 LNHDA, CDR2 SQIVND (reference sequence). The CDR3 DNA reads as TGTGCCAGCAGCCCGGGACTAGCGGGGGGTGAGCAGTTCTTC. Encoded protein: CASSPGLAGGEQFF.

This clone is a singleton in its sample. The chain employs TRBV5-1 and TRBJ2-5; 14 bases are a match to TRBD2. J gave up 5 bases and V 4 bases, and 10 bases lay outside the gene matches. The length of the CDR3 is 17 residues. CDR1 and CDR2 (germline): SGHRS, YFSETQ. CDR3 loop: CASSGGLAGEGAETQYF. In DNA form, the CDR3 reads TGCGCCAGCAGCGGGGGACTAGCGGGAGAGGGGGCGGAGACCCAGTACTTC. Filled out from reference TRBV5-1 and TRBJ2-5, the complete variable domain reads KAGVTQTPRYLIKTRGQQVTLSCSPISGHRSVSWYQQTPGQGLQFLFEYFSETQRNKGNFPGRFSGRQFSNSRSEMNVSTLELGDSALYLCASSGGLAGEGAETQYFGPGTRLLVL.

The genes are TRBV28 and TRBJ2-7; no clear D. The V end was cut by 3 bases, the J end by 2 bases, with 2 bases between. Looked up from germline, CDR1 is MDHEN and CDR2 is SYDVKM. This CDR3 region has 11 residues. CDR3 amino acids: CASSFTYEQYF. The CDR3 nucleotides are TGTGCCAGCAGTTTTACCTACGAGCAGTACTTC.

The CDR3 protein is CASSLGGSGATYEQYF. The CDR3 coding sequence is TGTGCCAGCAGCTTGGGAGGTAGCGGGGCTACATACGAGCAGTACTTC. The chain uses TRBV5-4 and TRBJ2-7; the match to TRBD2 covers 8 bases. Germline CDR1 SGHNT, CDR2 YYREEE (reference sequence). The V and J ends lost 0 bases and 4 bases, in that order; junction bases with no gene match: 9. The CDR3 loop spans 16 amino acids.

This sequence joins TRBV19 and TRBJ1-5; unclear D gene. The CDR3 has 14 residues. CDR1 is LNHDA and CDR2 is SQIVND in the germline V gene (reference sequence). The V end was cut by 5 bases, the J end by 6 bases, with 14 bases between. This CDR3 reads CASSEREGSQPQHF. DNA of the CDR3: TGTGCCAGTAGTGAGAGGGAAGGTAGTCAGCCCCAGCATTTT.

This clone was observed once. The V gene is TRBV2, the J gene TRBJ2-5, with D maybe TRBD1 (5 bases). V was trimmed by 6 bases and J by 0 bases, leaving 8 bases between them. Germline V gene data show CDR1 as SNHLY and CDR2 as FYNNEI. The CDR3 loop spans 13 amino acids. Here the CDR3 DNA reads TGTGCCAGCAGGACAGCGAACCAAGAGACCCAGTACTTC. Translating gives CASRTANQETQYF.

The chain links TRBV11-3 to TRBJ2-7, with 9 bases that match TRBD2. V lost 1 base and J lost 4; bases outside the gene matches: 8. The CDR3 covers 16 residues. CDR1 and CDR2 from the germline V gene are SGHNT and YENEEA. CDR3 sequence reads: CASSLVLAGGPYEQYF. The CDR3 DNA reads as TGTGCCAGCAGCTTAGTTTTGGCGGGAGGGCCTTACGAGCAGTACTTC.

This chain uses TRBV5-1 with TRBJ2-2; D is unclear. The CDR3 contains 16 residues. Deletions cut 0 bases from V and 0 bases from J, with 9 bases between. CDR1 is SGHRS, CDR2 YFSETQ, per germline. CDR3 in amino acids: CASSLAVMTNTGELFF. As DNA, the CDR3 is TGCGCCAGCAGCTTGGCGGTCATGACGAACACCGGGGAGCTGTTTTTT.

A word on this clone: An end of the junction differs from the germline gene, which may be a read error. The chain links TRBV6-5 to TRBJ2-7, with 8 bases that match TRBD1. Germline V gives CDR1 MNHEY, CDR2 SVGAGI. This CDR3 is built from 15 residues. CDR3 sequence (DNA): TGTGCCAGCAGTAATGGACAGGGAAGGTTATCCTCACTATCCTTC. Its protein product is CASSNGQGRLSSLSF.

The gene calls are TRBV7-8 and TRBJ2-3, with TRBD1 matching 9 bases. This CDR3 spans 17 amino acids. Germline V gene lookup returns CDR1 SGHVS and CDR2 FQNEAQ. Unmatched junction bases numbered 13, after V lost 3 bases and J lost 6 bases. This CDR3 is CASSFSTGQGSKDTQYF. In DNA form, the CDR3 reads TGTGCCAGCAGCTTCAGTACCGGACAGGGGAGTAAGGATACGCAGTATTTT.

The chain carries TRBV6-5 and TRBJ2-1; D gene unclear. Germline lookup yields CDR1 MNHEY and CDR2 SVGAGI. V was shortened by 7 bases and J by 4 bases, with 14 bases between the two germline ends. The CDR3 sequence is 14 residues long. CDR3 region: CASKEQTIYNEQFF. The CDR3 nucleotides are TGTGCCAGCAAGGAGCAGACCATATACAATGAGCAGTTCTTC.

This clone was detected once. The V gene is TRBV28, the J gene TRBJ1-3; D is ambiguous. CDR3 length equals 15 residues. CDR1 is MDHEN, CDR2 SYDVKM, per germline. The V end was cut by 6 bases, the J end by 0 bases, with 12 bases between. Here the CDR3 reads CASRPPGGSGNTIYF. CDR3 sequence (DNA): TGTGCCAGCAGGCCCCCCGGAGGCTCTGGAAACACCATATATTTT.

This chain joins TRBV5-1 and TRBJ1-2; D remains ambiguous. Trimming left V 0 bases short and J 6 bases short, with 18 bases between. The germline V gene has CDR1 SGHRS and CDR2 YFSETQ. The CDR3 consists of 16 residues. The CDR3 bases are TGCGCCAGCAGCTTGGCGGCAGGCTCCCCCGGTGATGGCTACACCTTC. The encoded protein is CASSLAAGSPGDGYTF.

The V and J genes are TRBV27 and TRBJ2-1; 12 positions agree with TRBD1. The junction had 9 bases not matched to a gene; V was cut back by 6 bases and J by 9 bases. The CDR3 consists of 15 residues. Germline V gene sequence: CDR1 MNHEY, CDR2 SMNVEV (reference sequence). The CDR3 protein is CASSRRDRGLVEQFF. CDR3 sequence (DNA): TGTGCCAGCAGCCGAAGGGACAGGGGGCTGGTTGAGCAGTTCTTC.

This clone was recorded a few times. The rearrangement links TRBV15 to TRBJ1-6; 9 bases are shared with TRBD1. CDR1 LNHNV and CDR2 YYDKDF come from the germline V gene (reference sequence). The CDR3 has 15 residues. Unmatched junction bases numbered 2, after V lost 0 bases and J lost 8 bases. The CDR3 bases are TGTGCCACCAGCAGAGACCGGGACAGGGATTCACCCCTCCACTTT. This translates into CATSRDRDRDSPLHF. The whole variable domain, filled in from reference TRBV15 and TRBJ1-6, reads DAMVIQNPRYQVTQFGKPVTLSCSQTLNHNVMYWYQQKSSQAPKLLFHYYDKDFNNEADTPDNFQSRRPNTSFCFLDIRSPGLGDTAMYLCATSRDRDRDSPLHFGNGTRLTVT.

This CDR3 is CAIKAGEETQYF. CDR3 DNA sequence: TGTGCCATCAAGGCGGGAGAAGAGACCCAGTACTTC. The chain combines TRBV10-3 with TRBJ2-5; 7 positions match TRBD2. The CDR3 extends over 12 amino acids. Germline values: CDR1 ENHRY, CDR2 SYGVKD. V lost 7 bases to trimming and J lost 3 bases; unmatched junction nucleotides: 2.

V usage is TRBV5-1 and J usage is TRBJ2-7, with D tentatively TRBD1 (6 bases). This CDR3 is built from 16 residues. V was clipped by 4 bases and J by 5 bases, with 22 bases between them. Germline lookup yields CDR1 SGHRS and CDR2 YFSETQ. CDR3: CASSQKTQGRVDEQYF. The CDR3 DNA follows: TGCGCCAGCAGCCAAAAGACCCAGGGGCGGGTGGACGAGCAGTACTTC.

J is TRBJ1-1 and V is TRBV7-2; D is undetermined. The CDR3 runs 14 residues. The germline CDR1 and CDR2 sequences are SGHTA and FQGNSA. Trimming took off 3 bases at V and 0 bases at J, with 8 bases between the two ends. As DNA, the CDR3 is TGTGCCAGCAGCTTCGTAATTATGAACACTGAAGCTTTCTTT. This translates into CASSFVIMNTEAFF.